These 15 T cell receptor beta chains were all obtained from the same sample, sequenced in a study of regulatory T cells in long-lasting Graves disease. Time point defined: newly diagnosed GD, antithyroid drugs for less than 3 months. The TCR library was made from RNA that had been extracted from PBMCs in TRIzol. CDR3-region Arm-PCR and iRepertoire HTBI primers produced the TCR beta libraries. TCRdb ran MiXCR on the multiplex PCR reads and lists one entry per CDR3 protein. Of over 450,000 distinct CDR3 sequences listed, more than 10% are singletons. This sample was also put to use in a study of T cells in Graves' hyperthyroidism and ophthalmopathy.

Sequences were derived from peripheral blood mononuclear cells (PBMCs), sampled at new diagnosis, from a patient treated with antithyroid drugs. These receptors came from a woman aged 25 to 39 with Graves disease.

This clonotype was counted many times. V is TRBV2 and J is TRBJ2-7; D unclear. The germline V gene encodes CDR1 SNHLY and CDR2 FYNNEI. CDR3 length: 14 residues. V was clipped by 7 bases and J by 3 bases, with 16 bases between them. CDR3 region: CASTGGQVFYEQYF. The CDR3 DNA reads as TGTGCCAGCACCGGTGGCCAGGTATTCTACGAGCAGTACTTC.

This clonotype was counted between two and nine times. V usage is TRBV4-1 and J usage is TRBJ2-7, with TRBD2 identical over 11 bases. The CDR3 runs to 15 residues. After removal of 3 bases from V and 3 bases from J, the junction contained 4 bases not matched to a gene. From germline, CDR1 is MGHRA and CDR2 YSYEKL. The CDR3 here is CASSHRLAGNYEQYF. CDR3 bases: TGCGCCAGCAGCCACCGACTAGCGGGAAACTACGAGCAGTACTTC.

This clonotype was recorded many times. J is TRBJ2-7 and V is TRBV2; TRBD1 matches 7 bases. CDR1 is SNHLY, CDR2 FYNNEI, per germline. The CDR3 is 15 amino acids. The ends lost 4 bases at V and 0 bases at J; junction bases unmatched: 6. The CDR3, as DNA: TGTGCCAGCAGTGGGTCGGACAGGCCCTCCTACGAGCAGTACTTC. It translates to CASSGSDRPSYEQYF. The whole variable domain, filled in from reference TRBV2 and TRBJ2-7, reads EPEVTQTPSHQVTQMGQEVILRCVPISNHLYFYWYRQILGQKVEFLVSFYNNEISEKSEIFDDQFSVERPDGSNFTLKIRSTKLEDSAMYFCASSGSDRPSYEQYFGPGTRLTVT.

This clonotype appeared many times. The chain uses TRBV20-1 and TRBJ2-5; D possibly uses TRBD1 or TRBD2 (7 bases each). Trimming removed 6 bases at V and 5 bases at J, with 13 bases between. Germline lookup yields CDR1 DFQATT and CDR2 SNEGSKA (reference sequence). The CDR3 is 12 residues long. The CDR3 region is CSALRGGETQYF. The CDR3 DNA is TGCAGTGCCCTCAGGGGGGGGGAGACCCAGTACTTC.

For this clonotype: This may be a read error, as it is one base from a much larger clone. The chain recombines TRBV7-2 with TRBJ1-5; D is unclear. This CDR3 region has 16 residues. Germline V gives CDR1 SGHTA, CDR2 FQGNSA. CDR3 DNA: TGTCCCAGCAGCTTAAGGGCAGCCTATAGCAATCAGCCCCAGCATTTT. This encodes CPSSLRAAYSNQPQHF.

This clonotype has ten or more counts. The V call is TRBV18, the J call TRBJ2-4; no clear D gene. The CDR3 has 14 residues. Trimming took 2 bases from V and 9 from J, leaving 14 bases between them. Per germline, CDR1 KGHSH and CDR2 LQKENI. The CDR3 protein is CASSPRHEVGIQYF. The CDR3 DNA sequence: TGTGCCAGCTCACCAAGGCATGAGGTTGGCATTCAGTACTTC.

This clonotype showed up just a few times. The chain has TRBV18 and TRBJ2-6, with no clear D. The CDR3 has 15 amino acids. Germline values: CDR1 KGHSH, CDR2 LQKENI. Trimming took 10 bases from V and 0 from J, leaving 13 bases between them. CDR3 residues: CATIKSHSGANVLTF. The CDR3 DNA sequence: TGTGCCACCATAAAATCCCACTCTGGGGCCAACGTCCTGACTTTC.

The table lists this clonotype with a few counts. V gene TRBV19 combines with J gene TRBJ2-7; possibly TRBD1 or TRBD2 for D (5 bases each). Between the trimmed V and J ends, which lost 5 bases and 6 bases, there was a span of 14 bases. Germline V lookup: CDR1 LNHDA, CDR2 SQIVND (reference sequence). The CDR3 spans 13 residues. CDR3 in amino acids: CASSPGTVGEQYF. CDR3 in DNA: TGTGCCAGTAGTCCCGGGACCGTAGGCGAGCAGTACTTC.

The rearrangement uses TRBV3-1 and TRBJ1-4; D might be TRBD1 (5 bases). CDR1 and CDR2 from the germline V gene are LGHDT and YNNKEL (reference sequence). The germline V and J ends were trimmed by 6 bases and 7 bases, with 24 bases remaining between them. This CDR3 spans 17 amino acids. CDR3 amino acids: CASSVIQIQGGGEKLFF. The CDR3 nucleotides read TGTGCCAGCAGTGTTATTCAGATTCAGGGTGGGGGTGAAAAACTGTTTTTT.

This clonotype has at least ten counts. The J gene is TRBJ1-1, the V gene TRBV20-1; no clear D gene. This CDR3 is 14 amino acids long. V lost 6 bases and J lost 2, with 16 bases in between. The germline CDR1 and CDR2 sequences are DFQATT and SNEGSKA (reference sequence). In DNA, the CDR3 is TGCAGTGCGGGGAACAAGTTACGAAACACTGAAGCTTTCTTT. It encodes CSAGNKLRNTEAFF.

The rearrangement joins TRBV14 to TRBJ2-1, with D possibly being TRBD2 (6 bases). Germline V CDR1 and CDR2: SGHDN, FVKESK. The ends were cut back, 10 bases at V and 0 bases at J, with 16 bases in the middle. This CDR3 is 15 amino acids long. CDR3 bases: TGTGCCACCAGAGCTAGCGCCAGCTCCTACAATGAGCAGTTCTTC. It is translated as CATRASASSYNEQFF.

This clonotype showed up just a few times. One end of the junction is discordant with germline, which a read error may explain. J is TRBJ2-2 and V is TRBV5-6, with D perhaps matching TRBD2 (6 bases). The CDR3 is 16 residues long. Per germline, CDR1 SGHDT and CDR2 YYEEEE. CDR3 loop: CASSPEWQRGTGGLFF. For the CDR3, the DNA is TGCGCCAGCAGCCCGGAGTGGCAGCGTGGGACCGGGGGGCTGTTTTTT.

This clonotype was recorded many times. The chain combines TRBV18 with TRBJ2-1; maybe TRBD1 (6 bases). CDR1 is KGHSH and CDR2 is LQKENI in the germline V gene. V was clipped by 4 bases and J by 4 bases, with 14 bases between them. The CDR3 spans 15 residues. Here the CDR3 reads CASSLRDTKYNEQFF. In nucleotides, the CDR3 is TGTGCCAGCTCACTCCGGGACACAAAGTACAATGAGCAGTTCTTC.

This clonotype was counted many times. The chain couples TRBV28 to TRBJ2-2; 8 nucleotides agree with TRBD1. V gave up 4 bases and J gave up 4 bases; unmatched junction bases: 2. Germline CDR1 reads MDHEN; CDR2 reads SYDVKM. The CDR3 is made up of 14 amino acids. The CDR3: CASSSGQGTGELFF. DNA for the CDR3: TGTGCCAGCAGTTCCGGACAGGGCACCGGGGAGCTGTTTTTT.

The CDR3, as DNA: TGTGCCAGCAGTCTAGCAGGGGGCGAAACCGGGGAGCTGTTTTTT. It codes for CASSLAGGETGELFF. This chain joins TRBV28 and TRBJ2-2; 8 bases match TRBD1. CDR3 size: 15 residues. Trimming removed 5 bases from V and 5 bases from J; junction bases left unmatched: 7. Germline V gene data show CDR1 as MDHEN and CDR2 as SYDVKM.